This T cell receptor (beta chain) came from a study of blood T cell repertoires in COVID-19. Across the study: Samples taken during acute and convalescent COVID-19 were collected in the United States, Italy and Spain. PBMCs, B-cell-depleted T cells, or T cells were the source of the cDNA or gDNA that made up the material.

Authors' data handling: Reference gene primer amplification yielded estimated nucleated cell counts. TCRdb's table, derived via immunoSEQ multiplex PCR, lists solely in-frame clones and lacks some. That table furnishes V, J and clone size, whereas the DNA furnished D and trimming. The table lists tens of thousands of clones, about 83% of them singletons. This clone has only one observation. Germline loops: CDR1 MDHEN, CDR2 SYDVKM. V was clipped by 6 bases and J by 2 bases, with 10 bases between them. CDR3 length: 13 residues. This TCR was recovered from a woman between 70 and 85 years old with acute or convalescent COVID-19. Sequenced input: peripheral blood. V is TRBV28 and J is TRBJ1-2, with D perhaps matching TRBD1 (6 bases). In DNA, the CDR3 is TGTGCCAGCAGCTTCGACAGGAACTATGGCTACACCTTC. As protein: CASSFDRNYGYTF.